This T cell receptor (beta chain) appears in the sequencing data of a study of cytomegalovirus exposure and HLA in healthy donors. PCR amplification relied on 60 Vbeta primers (plus 13 Jbeta primers). Assay used: immunoSEQ multiplex PCR; TCRdb lists only in-frame clones, some missing. This table has under 70,000 clones, 70% to 75% appearing once. As regards this clone: Its antigen is unidentified.

Study observations and caveats: The majority of TCR sequences were rare, yet some public TCRs appeared in many donors. Later examination showed HLA-associated TCR beta chains had greater clonal expansion than equally common others. The authors enumerated around 150 TCR beta chains as linked to cytomegalovirus.

Trimming removed 8 bases at V and 5 bases at J, with 12 bases between. This CDR3 region has 12 residues. Germline CDR1 MNHNS, CDR2 SASEGT. The V call is TRBV6-1, the J call TRBJ2-5; TRBD1 is a possible D gene (5 bases). Sequenced material: PBMCs. This TCR derives from a man aged 40-50 years in good health and CMV-seropositive. The CDR3 coding sequence is TGTGCCAGCTCGGATAGGGGTGAGACCCAGTACTTC. Its translation: CASSDRGETQYF.